The 19 T cell receptor beta chains presented below share a single source sample, sequenced in a study of T cell repertoires in cytomegalovirus infection. No antigen has been assigned to these receptors. TCRdb re-called the reads with MiXCR, one entry per CDR3 protein. The data hold 45,000 to 60,000 distinct CDR3 sequences, with about 18% observed a single time. Sequences were derived from CD8+ T cells from cultured PBMCs, sampled from culture after CMV antigen stimulation. All receptors derive from a human donor in good health (CMV status not recorded). Some clones in this sample may be carry-over from other donors' samples.

The chain has TRBV6-2 or TRBV6-3 and TRBJ2-1; 7 bases match TRBD2. The V gene's germline CDR1 is MNHEY and CDR2 SVGEGT. The ends lost 0 bases at V and 7 bases at J; junction bases unmatched: 6. The CDR3 contains 15 residues. CDR3 DNA sequence: TGTGCCAGCAGTTACTCGACGGGAGGACTGAATGAGCAGTTCTTC. This sequence encodes CASSYSTGGLNEQFF.

The table lists this clonotype with a few counts. The gene calls are TRBV6-1 and TRBJ2-1; perhaps TRBD2 as D (6 bases). Germline-derived CDR1 and CDR2 are MNHNS and SASEGT. V was pared by 3 bases and J by 0 bases, with 9 bases between. This CDR3 region has 15 residues. CDR3 coding DNA: TGTGCCAGCAGTGACCGCGGGAACTCCTACAATGAGCAGTTCTTC. This codes for CASSDRGNSYNEQFF.

Notes on this clonotype: One base away lies a much larger clone, so this may be a sequencing read error. This chain links TRBV7-2 with TRBJ1-2, with TRBD1 identical over 8 bases. With V trimmed by 1 base and J by 6 bases, 13 bases remained unmatched. The CDR3 runs to 17 residues. From germline, CDR1 is SGHTA and CDR2 FQGNSA. The CDR3 sequence: CASSLVVWGSGGDGYTF. The CDR3 DNA reads as TGTGCCAGCAGCTTAGTTGTATGGGGGTCAGGGGGCGATGGCTACACCTTC.

This clonotype was detected only a few times. The chain recombines TRBV7-6 with TRBJ1-2, with D hard to call. Germline V gene lookup returns CDR1 SGHVS and CDR2 FNYEAQ. The CDR3 has 16 amino acids. V lost 1 base and J lost 7, with 19 bases in between. The CDR3 loop is CASSLEMYGGMAGYTF. The CDR3 DNA reads TGTGCCAGCAGCTTAGAGATGTACGGAGGAATGGCTGGCTACACCTTC.

This clonotype was seen more than once but under ten times. V gene TRBV28 combines with J gene TRBJ2-7, with D perhaps matching TRBD1 (5 bases). Germline V gene lookup returns CDR1 MDHEN and CDR2 SYDVKM. The CDR3 spans 13 residues. The V end lost 5 bases, the J end lost 3 bases, and 11 bases lay between the germline ends. The CDR3 nucleotides are TGTGCCAGCAGTCACACGACAGACTACGAGCAGTACTTC. This gives the protein CASSHTTDYEQYF.

The chain uses TRBV29-1 and TRBJ2-5; D unresolved. The CDR3 has 8 amino acids. Trimming removed 4 bases from V and 7 bases from J, with 1 base in between. Germline CDR1 is SQVTM and CDR2 is ANQGSEA. The CDR3 here is CSVGTQYF. The DNA of the CDR3 is TGCAGCGTTGGGACCCAGTACTTC.

This clonotype appeared many times. This chain uses TRBV29-1 with TRBJ1-1, with D maybe TRBD1 (6 bases). Trimming removed 6 bases at V and 2 bases at J, with 13 bases between. The CDR3 is 13 amino acids. Germline V gives CDR1 SQVTM, CDR2 ANQGSEA. The CDR3 here is CSVLPGQNTEAFF. The CDR3 DNA is TGCAGCGTCCTTCCGGGACAAAACACTGAAGCTTTCTTT.

There are a few counts of this clonotype. This rearrangement joins TRBV7-3 to TRBJ1-1, with a weak D call TRBD1 (5 bases). The CDR3 covers 15 residues. V was trimmed by 2 bases and J by 5 bases, leaving 15 bases between them. The germline CDR1 and CDR2 sequences are SGHTA and FQGTGA. CDR3 DNA: TGTGCCAGCAGCTTACGGCCTAAGGGGACGACTGAAGCTTTCTTT. Its protein product is CASSLRPKGTTEAFF.

This clonotype has more than one count but fewer than ten. This chain links TRBV2 with TRBJ1-1; possible D gene TRBD1, 5 bases. This CDR3 region has 15 residues. Germline V CDR1 and CDR2: SNHLY, FYNNEI. Between the trimmed V and J ends, which lost 3 bases and 4 bases, there was a span of 15 bases. The CDR3 DNA is TGTGCCAGCAGTGACCCGACAGCCATTGGCACTGAAGCTTTCTTT. Amino acid sequence: CASSDPTAIGTEAFF.

This clonotype was seen more than once but under ten times. This chain joins TRBV19 and TRBJ1-5; D is unclear. The CDR3 length is 13 residues. Trimming cost V 4 bases and J 2 bases, with 6 bases left between them. The V gene's germline CDR1 is LNHDA and CDR2 SQIVND (reference sequence). This CDR3 is CASSNKGNQPQHF. CDR3 nucleotide sequence: TGTGCCAGTAGTAACAAGGGCAATCAGCCCCAGCATTTT.

This chain joins TRBV28 and TRBJ1-1; D is uncertain. Per the germline V gene, CDR1 is MDHEN and CDR2 is SYDVKM. The ends were cut back, 6 bases at V and 0 bases at J, with 8 bases in the middle. This CDR3 has 13 residues. The CDR3 DNA reads TGTGCCAGCAGCCCCCTTTTGAACACTGAAGCTTTCTTT. Translated, it gives CASSPLLNTEAFF. Looking up the rest from reference TRBV28 and TRBJ1-1 gives the full variable domain: DVKVTQSSRYLVKRTGEKVFLECVQDMDHENMFWYRQDPGLGLRLIYFSYDVKMKEKGDIPEGYSVSREKKERFSLILESASTNQTSMYLCASSPLLNTEAFFGQGTRLTVV.

The chain is built from TRBV7-2 and TRBJ2-3; a weak D match, TRBD1 (6 bases). The germline gives CDR1 SGHTA, CDR2 FQGNSA. Trimming took off 1 base at V and 3 bases at J, with 11 bases between the two ends. This CDR3 spans 15 amino acids. The CDR3: CASSLVDRPTDTQYF. Written as DNA, the CDR3 is TGTGCCAGCAGCTTAGTGGACAGACCAACAGATACGCAGTATTTT.

V usage is TRBV2 and J usage is TRBJ2-7, with TRBD1 matching 11 bases. CDR1 is SNHLY and CDR2 is FYNNEI in the germline V gene. After removal of 4 bases from V and 0 bases from J, the junction contained 11 bases not matched to a gene. The CDR3 length is 18 residues. The CDR3 bases are TGTGCCAGCAGTGGACCGGGACAGGGGGTGTCAAGCTCCTACGAGCAGTACTTC. This codes for CASSGPGQGVSSSYEQYF.

Notes on this clonotype: Since a much larger clone is just one base distant, this may be a read error. The V gene is TRBV6-2 or TRBV6-3, the J gene TRBJ2-7; D is ambiguous. The CDR3 is 14 amino acids. CDR1 and CDR2 from the germline V gene are MNHEY and SVGEGT. The CDR3 sequence: CASSYGWANYELYF. CDR3 in DNA: TGTGCCAGCAGTTACGGTTGGGCGAACTACGAGCTGTACTTC.

The J gene is TRBJ2-5, the V gene TRBV12-3 or TRBV12-4; no reliable D call. The CDR3 is 14 amino acids. Trimming cost V 2 bases and J 3 bases, with 10 bases left between them. The CDR3 loop is CASSLFGREETQYF. CDR3 coding DNA: TGTGCCAGCAGTTTATTCGGGCGAGAAGAGACCCAGTACTTC.

The table lists this clonotype with a few counts. One end of the junction does not line up with germline, which may come from a read error. This chain joins TRBV5-1 and TRBJ2-1, with 10 bases that match TRBD2. CDR3 length: 15 amino acids. From germline, CDR1 is SGHRS and CDR2 YFSETQ. CDR3 region: CASSLAGGSIYDQFF. The CDR3 DNA reads as TGCGCCAGCAGCTTAGCGGGAGGGTCAATTTATGACCAGTTCTTC. Based on the CDR3 plus reference TRBV5-1 and TRBJ2-1, the full variable domain is KAGVTQTPRYLIKTRGQQVTLSCSPISGHRSVSWYQQTPGQGLQFLFEYFSETQRNKGNFPGRFSGRQFSNSRSEMNVSTLELGDSALYLCASSLAGGSIYDQFFGPGTRLTVL.

Only a few counts were recorded for this clonotype. V is TRBV7-8 and J is TRBJ2-3; 7 nucleotides align to TRBD1. V was pared by 4 bases and J by 3 bases, with 7 bases of the junction left unmatched. This CDR3 is built from 15 residues. The germline CDR1 and CDR2 sequences are SGHVS and FQNEAQ. CDR3 amino acids: CASSSTGMLTDTQYF. CDR3 nucleotides: TGTGCCAGCAGCTCGACAGGGATGTTAACAGATACGCAGTATTTT.

This clonotype was counted only a few times. The chain combines TRBV2 with TRBJ1-2; D is undetermined. The CDR3 totals 15 residues. Germline V gives CDR1 SNHLY, CDR2 FYNNEI. V lost 1 base, J lost 7 bases, and 16 bases lay in between. The CDR3 reads CASSEEPEGLRGYTF. In DNA form, the CDR3 reads TGTGCCAGCAGTGAAGAGCCGGAGGGTCTGCGTGGCTACACCTTC.

CDR3 coding DNA: TGTGCCAGCAGCCCGGGACAGGGGCTCCCTTACGAGCAGTACTTC. Encoded protein: CASSPGQGLPYEQYF. The rearrangement links TRBV7-2 to TRBJ2-7; 10 positions agree with TRBD1. CDR1 and CDR2 (germline): SGHTA, FQGNSA. The CDR3 consists of 15 residues. V was pared by 5 bases and J by 4 bases, with 8 bases of the junction left unmatched.